This T cell receptor (beta chain) derives from a study of cytomegalovirus exposure and HLA in healthy donors. Overall study results and limits: In presence/absence analyses, roughly uniform sequencing depth across donors was assumed. Relative to the approximately 660-donor mean, N-insertions were reportedly fewer in an Asian-associated ancestry cluster in a later analysis. TCR beta chain V- and J-gene trimming was linked, in a later analysis, to a missense variant in DCLRE1C.

The V end lost 0 bases, the J end lost 7 bases, and 24 bases lay between the germline ends. The length of the CDR3 is 19 residues. From germline, CDR1 is SGHAT and CDR2 FQNNGV. This cohort consisted of healthy bone marrow donors. This clone was seen a handful of times. The antigen is not known. 13 Jbeta primers and 60 Vbeta primers were used for the PCR. The data were produced by immunoSEQ multiplex PCR, yet TCRdb's version contains in-frame clones alone and is incomplete. The data contain 200,000 or so clones, over 75% of them singletons. The sample consisted of PBMCs. The chain has TRBV11-2 and TRBJ1-4; D may be TRBD1 (6 bases). This TCR derives from a girl less than two years old in good health and CMV-seronegative. In nucleotides, the CDR3 is TGTGCCAGCAGCTTAGACCCAACTCGGACAGTGCATAAGGGTGAAAAACTGTTTTTT. Residues: CASSLDPTRTVHKGEKLFF.